This T cell receptor beta chain comes out of a study of T cells in tumors after PD-1 blockade. This clone occurred once. The antigen is undetermined. Clones were read by immunoSEQ multiplex PCR, and TCRdb kept only the in-frame ones, dropping some. The data show approximately 60,000 clones, 74% seen once. The CDR3 totals 16 residues. J was trimmed by 7 bases and V by 2 bases; bases with no gene match: 10. The germline V gene has CDR1 SGHKS and CDR2 YYEKEE (reference sequence). Study-wide results and limits: Peripheral recruitment is suggested, as some novel exhausted tumor clones were in pre-treatment blood.

The sequenced sample was PBMCs, obtained after anti-PD-1 treatment. The source is a human donor with basal cell carcinoma. V usage is TRBV5-5 and J usage is TRBJ2-4; 9 bases map to TRBD1. The CDR3 coding sequence is TGTGCCAGCAGCTTCTCGACAGGGGGGGCCCTTAACATTCAGTACTTC. Translating gives CASSFSTGGALNIQYF.